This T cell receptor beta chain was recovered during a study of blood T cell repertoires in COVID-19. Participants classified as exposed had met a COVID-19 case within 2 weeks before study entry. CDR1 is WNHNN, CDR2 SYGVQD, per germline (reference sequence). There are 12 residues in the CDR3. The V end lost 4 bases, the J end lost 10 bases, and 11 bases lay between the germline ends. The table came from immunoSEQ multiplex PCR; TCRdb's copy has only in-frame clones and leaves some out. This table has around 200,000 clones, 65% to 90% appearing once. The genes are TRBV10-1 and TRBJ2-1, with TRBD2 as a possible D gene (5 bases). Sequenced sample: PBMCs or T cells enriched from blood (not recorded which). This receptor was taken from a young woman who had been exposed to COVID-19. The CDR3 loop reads CASSGLSYEQFF. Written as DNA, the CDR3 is TGCGCCAGCAGTGGACTATCCTACGAGCAGTTCTTC.